The clone carrying this TCR beta chain was recorded only once. In the authors' workflow: Using reference gene primer amplification, nucleated cell counts were estimated. Clones were sequenced by immunoSEQ multiplex PCR, and TCRdb holds only the in-frame ones, with some missing. That table furnishes V, J and clone size, whereas the DNA furnished D and trimming. The table has tens of thousands of clones, approximately 88% seen once. This entry comes from a study of blood T cell repertoires in COVID-19. The CDR3 loop spans 11 amino acids. Germline V CDR1 and CDR2: MDHEN, SYDVKM. Trimming removed 4 bases at V and 5 bases at J, with 6 bases between. Patients of the Seattle cohort, enrolled during active infection, were followed longitudinally.

The genes are TRBV28 and TRBJ2-7, with no clear D. The sequence derives from a man aged 60 to 75 with COVID-19, enrolled during active disease. Sequencing was done on a sample of peripheral blood. The CDR3 DNA sequence: TGTGCCAGCAGTTCTGAGGACGAGCAGTACTTC. It yields the protein CASSSEDEQYF.